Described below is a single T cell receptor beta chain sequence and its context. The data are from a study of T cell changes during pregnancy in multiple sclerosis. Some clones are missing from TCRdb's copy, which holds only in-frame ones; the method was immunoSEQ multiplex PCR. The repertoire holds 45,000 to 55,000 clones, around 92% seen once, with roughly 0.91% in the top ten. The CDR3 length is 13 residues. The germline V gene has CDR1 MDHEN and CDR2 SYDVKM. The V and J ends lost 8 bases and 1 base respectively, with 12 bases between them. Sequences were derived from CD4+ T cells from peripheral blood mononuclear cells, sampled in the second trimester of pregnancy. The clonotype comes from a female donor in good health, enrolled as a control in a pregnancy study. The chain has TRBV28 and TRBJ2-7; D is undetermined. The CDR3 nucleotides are TGTGCCAGCCTGGGCGACGGTTCCTACGAGCAGTACTTC. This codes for CASLGDGSYEQYF. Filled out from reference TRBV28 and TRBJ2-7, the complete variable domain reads DVKVTQSSRYLVKRTGEKVFLECVQDMDHENMFWYRQDPGLGLRLIYFSYDVKMKEKGDIPEGYSVSREKKERFSLILESASTNQTSMYLCASLGDGSYEQYFGPGTRLTVT.